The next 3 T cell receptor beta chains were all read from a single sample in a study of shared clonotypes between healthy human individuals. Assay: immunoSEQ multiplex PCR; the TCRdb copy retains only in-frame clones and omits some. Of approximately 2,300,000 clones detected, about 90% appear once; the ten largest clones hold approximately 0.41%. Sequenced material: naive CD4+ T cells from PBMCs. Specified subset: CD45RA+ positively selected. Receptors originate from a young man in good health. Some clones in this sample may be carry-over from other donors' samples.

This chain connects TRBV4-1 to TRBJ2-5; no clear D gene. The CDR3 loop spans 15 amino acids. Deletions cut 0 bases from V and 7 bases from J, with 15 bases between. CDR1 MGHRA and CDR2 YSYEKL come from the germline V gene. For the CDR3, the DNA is TGCGCCAGCAGCCAAGAATCTAGGGATAGGTTGACCCAGTACTTC. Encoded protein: CASSQESRDRLTQYF.

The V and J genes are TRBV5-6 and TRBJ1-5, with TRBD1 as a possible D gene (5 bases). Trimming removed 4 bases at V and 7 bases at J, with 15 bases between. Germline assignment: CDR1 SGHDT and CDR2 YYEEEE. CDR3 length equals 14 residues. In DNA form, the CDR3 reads TGTGCCAGCAGCCTGCGGGGTCGGGGGCAGCCCCAGCATTTT. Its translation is CASSLRGRGQPQHF.

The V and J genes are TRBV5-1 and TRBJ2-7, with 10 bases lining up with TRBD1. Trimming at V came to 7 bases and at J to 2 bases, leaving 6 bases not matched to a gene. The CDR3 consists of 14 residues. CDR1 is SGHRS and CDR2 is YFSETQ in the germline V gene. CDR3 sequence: CASGGQGVPYEQYF. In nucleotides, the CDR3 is TGCGCCAGCGGAGGACAGGGGGTCCCCTACGAGCAGTACTTC.